In this sample, the clone carrying this T cell receptor (beta chain) is medium-sized. What it binds is unknown. The sample belongs to a study of metastatic and nonmetastatic thyroid tumors. Across the whole study: Thyroid patients, malignant and benign, had repertoires compared across blood and tumor or nodule tissue.

Original data processing: For papillary thyroid cancer, a distant-metastasis classifier was constructed from CDR3 differences observed across clinicopathological groups. TCRdb recomputed clones from the PCR reads via MiXCR. The V and J calls were not made by the authors but by TCRdb's processing. This table has 15,000 to 20,000 clones, around 36% appearing once. Before thyroid surgery, none of the patients had received any treatment. V was pared by 4 bases and J by 0 bases, with 16 bases between. The CDR3 has 16 residues. Germline CDR1 is MNHNS and CDR2 is SASEGT. Findings and caveats of the study: Malignant thyroid tumors reportedly exceeded benign nodules significantly in TCR beta diversity, with the difference appearing in blood and tumor.

The specimen sequenced was tumor tissue. V is TRBV6-1 and J is TRBJ2-7; TRBD1 might be the D (6 bases). The TCR comes from a female donor with papillary thyroid cancer or a benign thyroid nodule (not recorded which). Some clones in this sample may be carry-over from other donors' samples. CDR3: CASSGKTGLSSYEQYF. CDR3 in DNA: TGTGCCAGCAGTGGTAAGACAGGCCTGAGCTCCTACGAGCAGTACTTC.